The 6 T cell receptor beta chains listed next were all sequenced from one sample in a study of T cell repertoires in cytomegalovirus infection. MiXCR, run by TCRdb on the reads, gives a single entry per CDR3 protein. The sample consists of 150,000 to 200,000 distinct CDR3 sequences, more than 9% of them appearing once. The material sequenced was PBMCs. These receptor sequences come from a human donor in good health (CMV status not recorded). Some clones in this sample may be carry-over from other donors' samples.

This clonotype has a count of ten or more. This rearrangement joins TRBV28 to TRBJ2-1; TRBD2 matches 10 bases. Germline V CDR1 and CDR2: MDHEN, SYDVKM. This CDR3 spans 18 amino acids. V lost 5 bases and J lost 4; bases outside the gene matches: 14. CDR3 coding DNA: TGTGCCAGCAGTCCCCAGCGCCCCAGCGGGGGGGAGTACAATGAGCAGTTCTTC. Translated: CASSPQRPSGGEYNEQFF.

This clonotype was seen at least ten times. Here the CDR3 reads CASSSPGSSYEQYF. CDR3 DNA sequence: TGTGCCAGCAGTAGCCCCGGGAGCTCCTACGAGCAGTACTTC. The chain couples TRBV28 to TRBJ2-7; D is perhaps TRBD2 (6 bases). The V gene's germline CDR1 is MDHEN and CDR2 SYDVKM. Trimming shortened V by 5 bases and J by 0 bases, and 11 bases separated the two germline ends. The CDR3 has 14 residues.

This clonotype has just a few counts. V is TRBV7-3 and J is TRBJ2-1; TRBD1 matches 7 bases. The V segment lost 5 bases and the J segment 8 bases; nucleotides outside the gene matches: 9. The CDR3 is 14 amino acids. CDR1 and CDR2 from the germline V gene are SGHTA and FQGTGA. CDR3 nucleotide sequence: TGTGCCAGCAGCCACCGACAGGGATCGGATGAGCAGTTCTTC. Translation: CASSHRQGSDEQFF.

This clonotype was seen a handful of times. V gene TRBV20-1 combines with J gene TRBJ2-7; 7 bases match TRBD2. Germline-derived CDR1 and CDR2 are DFQATT and SNEGSKA (reference sequence). CDR3 length equals 12 residues. CDR3 nucleotides: TGCGGGATTAGCGGGCGCTCCTACGAGCAGTACTTC. It yields the protein CGISGRSYEQYF.

This clonotype was seen a few times. V gene TRBV2 combines with J gene TRBJ2-2; weak D call: TRBD1 (6 bases). CDR1 is SNHLY, CDR2 FYNNEI, per germline. The ends were cut back, 6 bases at V and 5 bases at J, with 13 bases in the middle. The CDR3 runs 14 residues. CDR3 amino acids: CASRPTGFTGELFF. DNA for the CDR3: TGTGCCAGCAGACCGACAGGTTTTACCGGGGAGCTGTTTTTT.

There are many counts of this clonotype. This rearrangement joins TRBV6-2 or TRBV6-3 to TRBJ1-1, with 10 bases aligning to TRBD1. Germline CDR1 reads MNHEY; CDR2 reads SVGEGT. The length of the CDR3 is 15 residues. Germline trimming cut 5 bases from V and 3 bases from J; bases unmatched to any gene: 6. DNA for the CDR3: TGTGCCAGCAGTCCTCGGACAGGGGGATACACTGAAGCTTTCTTT. Translation: CASSPRTGGYTEAFF.